The 5 T cell receptor beta chains below come from one sample, sequenced in a study of a mutant IDH1 vaccine in newly diagnosed glioma. Sample time point: week 23, last vaccination. Every vaccination contained 300 ug of the mutant IDH1 20-mer peptide and was paired with topical imiquimod. Sequencing was performed with immunoSEQ multiplex PCR; in TCRdb, only in-frame clones are kept and a portion is missing. The sample lists 25,000 to 35,000 clones, approximately 87% occurring once. These TCRs' antigens remain unknown. The source material was PBMCs, sampled from a glioma patient whose treatment included an IDH1 peptide vaccine. Every receptor here comes from a man aged 35 to 55 with glioma.

The rearrangement links TRBV28 to TRBJ1-3; D is unclear. CDR3 length equals 14 residues. Germline V gene data show CDR1 as MDHEN and CDR2 as SYDVKM. Trimming removed 2 bases from V and 0 bases from J, with 5 bases in between. CDR3 amino acids: CASSLTSSGNTIYF. In DNA, the CDR3 is TGTGCCAGCAGTTTAACTAGCTCTGGAAACACCATATATTTT. Complete variable domain (other parts from reference TRBV28 and TRBJ1-3): DVKVTQSSRYLVKRTGEKVFLECVQDMDHENMFWYRQDPGLGLRLIYFSYDVKMKEKGDIPEGYSVSREKKERFSLILESASTNQTSMYLCASSLTSSGNTIYFGEGSWLTVV.

The gene calls are TRBV5-6 and TRBJ1-2; possibly TRBD1 for D (6 bases). This CDR3 spans 14 amino acids. V lost 2 bases and J 0 bases, leaving 8 bases between the germline ends. In germline, CDR1 is SGHDT, CDR2 YYEEEE. The CDR3 nucleotides read TGTGCCAGCAGCTTTACAGGGTCTAACTATGGCTACACCTTC. Encoded protein: CASSFTGSNYGYTF.

J is TRBJ1-5 and V is TRBV28; the match to TRBD1 covers 8 bases. Per the germline V gene, CDR1 is MDHEN and CDR2 is SYDVKM. The CDR3 covers 14 residues. V lost 4 bases to trimming and J lost 4 bases; unmatched junction nucleotides: 3. CDR3 residues: CASSSGQGNQPQHF. Written as DNA, the CDR3 is TGTGCCAGCAGTTCCGGACAGGGAAATCAGCCCCAGCATTTT.

The J gene is TRBJ2-3, the V gene TRBV10-1; D may be TRBD2 (5 bases). The CDR3 length is 16 residues. The V gene's germline CDR1 is WNHNN and CDR2 SYGVQD (reference sequence). Trimming stripped 0 bases from V and 2 bases from J, with 12 bases between. CDR3 residues: CASSESRLAYTDTQYF. CDR3 coding DNA: TGCGCCAGCAGTGAGTCTAGGCTAGCCTACACAGATACGCAGTATTTT.

V is TRBV9 and J is TRBJ2-1; 9 bases fit TRBD1. CDR3 length: 16 amino acids. The ends lost 0 bases at V and 4 bases at J; junction bases unmatched: 5. CDR1 and CDR2 from the germline V gene are SGDLS and YYNGEE. The CDR3 here is CASSVAGQGIYNEQFF. DNA of the CDR3: TGTGCCAGCAGCGTAGCGGGACAGGGAATTTACAATGAGCAGTTCTTC.